This T cell receptor (beta chain) was identified during a study of cytomegalovirus exposure and HLA in healthy donors. Findings and caveats of the study: A later analysis found common viral pathogens apparently linked to several of the most significant clusters. Being productive about 87% or about 30% of the time was typical of most TCR beta V segments in an earlier analysis.

Primers: 60 Vbeta forward and 13 Jbeta reverse. The repertoire was sequenced with immunoSEQ multiplex PCR; TCRdb's copy has only in-frame clones and lacks some. The sample consists of fewer than 200,000 clones, roughly 87% of them appearing once. This clone appeared a single time. Its antigen is unknown. The receptor's source is a woman aged 50 to 60 in good health and CMV-seronegative. Sequencing was done on a sample of PBMCs.

CDR3 DNA: TGTGCCTGGGCCCCTGACGGGAGTGGTGAGCAGTACTTC. It translates to CAWAPDGSGEQYF. The gene calls are TRBV30 and TRBJ2-7; possible D gene TRBD2, 6 bases. The CDR3 is made up of 13 amino acids. CDR1 is GTSNPN and CDR2 is SVGIG in the germline V gene (reference sequence). Trimming removed 5 bases from V and 7 bases from J, with 18 bases in between.